This T cell receptor beta chain derives from a study of blood T cells in healthy people across ages. General study findings and limits: The unknown donor CMV status may have confounded expanded clonotype changes.

A second PCR, run for roughly 7 to 11 cycles, used a sample-barcoded 5' primer plus a J-beta primer mix. TCRdb fed the 5' RACE reads into MiXCR, producing one record per CDR3 protein. The sample shows approximately 400,000 distinct CDR3 sequences, about 55% of them seen only once. V shed 3 bases, J shed 5 bases, and the junction held 4 bases outside the gene matches. Germline V lookup: CDR1 SGHRS, CDR2 YFSETQ. CDR3 length: 14 residues. As regards this clonotype: Its specificity is not known.

The TCR sequence derives from a man aged 55 to 69 in good health. Sequenced sample: blood. The chain carries TRBV5-1 and TRBJ2-1; 8 bases are a match to TRBD2. The CDR3 region is CASSSGGGNNEQFF. CDR3 bases: TGCGCCAGCAGCTCCGGGGGGGGCAACAATGAGCAGTTCTTC.